Below, one TCR beta chain is given with its context. This clonotype showed up many times. It has no known antigen specificity. One base away there is no much larger clone; base qualities are not given. The CDR1 and CDR2 encoded by the germline V gene are MDHEN and SYDVKM. There are 11 amino acids in the CDR3, from cysteine to phenylalanine inclusive. The sequence is cut down to CDR3 DNA, 33 bases in frame from base 1. The germline V end is reduced by 5 bases and the J end by 7 bases; junction bases left unmatched: 2. For repertoire sequencing, TCR beta CDR3 regions were amplified from RNA transcripts. The first round was an RT-PCR using HTBI primers with the Qiagen OneStep RT-PCR kit, and this first round was followed by a second-round multiplex PCR, then size selection and purification. Sequencing of the libraries was carried out on an Illumina HiSeq2000 in paired-end mode with 100 bp reads. On the study's bioinformatics: Reads were processed with SOAPnuke, discarding reads with adapters, uncalled bases, mean Phred below 15, or no exact constant-primer or identifier match. COPE v1.2.5 was used to merge high-quality paired reads. Each unique nucleotide sequence was defined as a clonotype, and clonotypes were aligned to IMGT TRB V, D and J references with MiTCR v1.1. The analysis was limited to V-J combinations with a frequency above 0.0001, which together covered more than 98% of repertoires. For each V-J combination, a TCR clonal expansion and chaos score was defined as F50 clonal expansion divided by the chaos observed in the TCRdist matrix. Welch's t-statistics and random forest were used to reduce the features to 13 V-J combinations, which were then used as input to a naive Bayes classifier. The similarity between thyroid and blood repertoires was quantified using the Morisita-Horn index. TCRdb trimmed public reads at Q25 via fastp, called clones via MiXCR and kept in-frame beta chains. Every distinct CDR3 protein forms one entry, paired with its most common genes and DNA. These V and J calls rely on TCRdb rather than the paper's analysis. Present in this sample are hundreds of thousands of distinct CDR3 sequences, around 20% of which were seen just once. The leading ten clones occupy around 3% of the sample.

The data stem from a study of Graves' ophthalmopathy and Graves' hyperthyroidism (dated by TCRdb to 2016 to 2019). The study in broad terms: Peripheral blood was collected at initial diagnosis, prior to any treatment. The study used signatures of the TCR beta repertoire to tell Graves' ophthalmopathy apart from Graves' hyperthyroidism and to predict which patients would progress to ophthalmopathy. In total, 135 blood samples were TCR-sequenced: some 43 ophthalmopathy, about 75 hyperthyroidism and about 17 hyperthyroidism-to-ophthalmopathy patients. To explore V-J signatures distinguishing ophthalmopathy from hyperthyroidism, a discovery set of about a hundred patients (43 ophthalmopathy, some 55 stable hyperthyroidism) was enrolled. An independent validation cohort comprised 18 hyperthyroidism patients and 15 to 17 patients who later progressed from hyperthyroidism to ophthalmopathy. In about six hyperthyroidism patients, the T-cell repertoires found in thyroid tissue were compared with those found in blood. After sampling, hyperthyroidism patients received methimazole starting at 30 mg daily, and ophthalmopathy patients received high-dose intravenous methylprednisolone. The roughly 91 discovery patients were randomly divided into training and test sets at a 7:3 ratio. Beyond this particular receptor, the publication reports: Ophthalmopathy was separated from stable hyperthyroidism by the 13-signature model with about 85% sensitivity and 81% to 84% specificity in cross-validation and with 80%/75% in the test set. Most expanded thyroid clonotypes with frequency above 0.001 were also detected in blood, suggesting blood repertoires may reflect the thyroid immune response. In validation, the model predicted ophthalmopathy progression with 70.59% sensitivity and roughly 72% specificity; 12 predicted patients were CT-confirmed with GO in a median of around 6 months. No statistical method was used to predetermine the sample size, and group allocation was not hidden from the investigators.

A patient counted as having stable hyperthyroidism if there was no progression to ophthalmopathy within 18 months of follow-up. Hyperthyroidism patients were newly diagnosed, with disease duration under 2 months, and aged 18 to 65 years. Patients were excluded if they had other autoimmune diseases, uncontrolled infections, pregnancy or lactation. Diagnosis was based on clinical symptoms, serum thyroxine, TRAb, thyroid ultrasound and orbital computed tomography. Ficoll-Paque density gradient centrifugation was used to isolate PBMCs from approximately 11 ml of fresh peripheral blood. Total RNA was extracted with Trizol reagent and quality-checked on an Agilent 2100 Bioanalyzer.

Here the chain combines TRBV28 and TRBJ2-7, with 7 middle bases fitting TRBD2. The sequencing sample was made of peripheral blood. This sequence originates from a woman under 30 with stable Graves' hyperthyroidism. Donor details come from another sample of the same person, matched by shared clones. The nucleotides read TGTGCCAGCAGTAACGGGGGGGAGCAGTACTTC. It translates as CASSNGGEQYF.